Listed here are 17 T cell receptor beta chains from one sample, sequenced in a study of regulatory T cells in long-lasting Graves disease. Time point described: newly diagnosed GD, antithyroid drugs for less than 3 months. RNA extracted from PBMCs served as the sequencing template. iRepertoire HTBI primers and Arm-PCR of CDR3 regions built TCR beta libraries. TCRdb called the multiplex PCR reads again in MiXCR, with one record for every CDR3 protein. The table lists roughly 260,000 distinct CDR3 sequences, approximately 20% of them singletons. The same specimen was also included in a second study, on T cells in Graves' hyperthyroidism and ophthalmopathy.

The material sequenced was peripheral blood mononuclear cells (PBMCs), taken at new diagnosis, from a patient treated with antithyroid drugs. The source of these receptors is a woman aged 25 to 39 with Graves disease.

In the case of this clonotype: A much bigger clone sits one base away, suggesting this may be a read error. The CDR3 does not end in the conserved phenylalanine or tryptophan, so this is likely a read error. The chain joins TRBV9 to TRBJ1-4, with 7 bases matching TRBD1. Germline V gene lookup returns CDR1 SGDLS and CDR2 YYNGEE. The CDR3 consists of 15 residues. The V gene end was trimmed by 2 bases and the J gene end by 0 bases; junction bases not matched to a gene: 1. CDR3 in amino acids: CASSVGTATNEKLFL. CDR3 DNA: TGTGCCAGCAGCGTCGGGACAGCAACTAATGAAAAACTGTTTCTT.

About this clonotype: A read error is likely here: a far larger clone is one base away. J is TRBJ2-1 and V is TRBV7-2; D not resolved. CDR3 size: 18 residues. Deletions cut 3 bases from V and 10 bases from J, with 28 bases between. CDR1 is SGHTA and CDR2 is FQGNSA in the germline V gene. The CDR3 sequence: CASSFGPGGRIISYEQFF. The CDR3, as DNA: TGTGCCAGCAGCTTTGGGCCTGGTGGCAGGATCATCTCCTACGAGCAGTTCTTC. Based on the CDR3 plus reference TRBV7-2 and TRBJ2-1, the full variable domain is GAGVSQSPSNKVTEKGKDVELRCDPISGHTALYWYRQSLGQGLEFLIYFQGNSAPDKSGLPSDRFSAERTGGSVSTLTIQRTQQEDSAVYLCASSFGPGGRIISYEQFFGPGTRLTVL.

This clonotype was detected many times. The V and J genes are TRBV7-2 and TRBJ1-4, with D tentatively TRBD1 (5 bases). Trimming shortened V by 4 bases and J by 4 bases, and 10 bases separated the two germline ends. This CDR3 contains 14 residues. Per germline, CDR1 SGHTA and CDR2 FQGNSA. CDR3 sequence reads: CASSWGPDNEKLFF. Here the CDR3 DNA reads TGTGCCAGCAGCTGGGGACCGGATAATGAAAAACTGTTTTTT.

The chain has TRBV12-5 and TRBJ1-2; TRBD1 might be the D (6 bases). CDR1 LGHNT and CDR2 FRNRAP come from the germline V gene. The CDR3 runs 15 residues. The V gene lost 5 bases and the J gene lost 3 bases, with 16 bases spanning the gap. The DNA for the CDR3 is TGTGCTAGTGGTCCCCCACAGACAGGAGACTATGGCTACACCTTC. As protein: CASGPPQTGDYGYTF. The complete variable domain, with remaining parts taken from reference TRBV12-5 and TRBJ1-2, reads DARVTQTPRHKVTEMGQEVTMRCQPILGHNTVFWYRQTMMQGLELLAYFRNRAPLDDSGMPKDRFSAEMPDATLATLKIQPSEPRDSAVYFCASGPPQTGDYGYTFGSGTRLTVV.

This clonotype was observed a handful of times. This chain's CDR3 is CASRRQGGTYEQYF. DNA for the CDR3: TGTGCCAGCAGACGTCAGGGAGGGACCTACGAGCAGTACTTC. The chain couples TRBV5-4 to TRBJ2-7; 7 nucleotides align to TRBD2. V shed 5 bases and J 2 bases; nucleotides not matched to a gene: 7. Germline values: CDR1 SGHNT, CDR2 YYREEE (reference sequence). The CDR3 sequence is 14 residues long.

In this sample, this clonotype turned up many times. The chain uses TRBV7-2 and TRBJ1-4, with D possibly matching TRBD1 (5 bases). V gave up 5 bases and J gave up 8 bases, with 18 bases separating them. The CDR3 contains 15 residues. In germline, CDR1 is SGHTA, CDR2 FQGNSA. As DNA, the CDR3 is TGTGCCAGCAGCCACGGCCAGGGCTTTGGGGAAAAACTGTTTTTT. Encoded protein: CASSHGQGFGEKLFF.

This chain connects TRBV7-4 to TRBJ1-1; no reliable D call. Germline assignment: CDR1 SGHVT and CDR2 SQSDAQ. V lost 3 bases and J lost 4, with 12 bases in between. This CDR3 contains 14 residues. CDR3 sequence reads: CASSFPGISTEAFF. CDR3 bases: TGTGCCAGCAGCTTCCCAGGTATCAGCACTGAAGCTTTCTTT. The full variable domain, in which reference TRBV7-4 and TRBJ1-1 provide the parts outside the CDR3, is GAGVSQSPRYKVAKRGRDVALRCDSISGHVTLYWYRQTLGQGSEVLTYSQSDAQRDKSGRPSGRFSAERPERSVSTLKIQRTEQGDSAVYLCASSFPGISTEAFFGQGTRLTVV.

This clonotype was counted many times. The chain is built from TRBV12-5 and TRBJ1-6; unclear D gene. V was trimmed by 6 bases and J by 9 bases, leaving 21 bases between them. The V gene's germline CDR1 is LGHNT and CDR2 FRNRAP. The CDR3 totals 16 residues. The CDR3 nucleotides are TGTGCTAGTGGAGCTACCCGGGAACGGTTAAGTTCACCCCTCCACTTT. As protein: CASGATRERLSSPLHF. The variable domain in full, with the rest retrieved from reference TRBV12-5 and TRBJ1-6, is DARVTQTPRHKVTEMGQEVTMRCQPILGHNTVFWYRQTMMQGLELLAYFRNRAPLDDSGMPKDRFSAEMPDATLATLKIQPSEPRDSAVYFCASGATRERLSSPLHFGNGTRLTVT.

The chain employs TRBV5-1 and TRBJ2-7, with 7 bases lining up with TRBD1. Looked up from germline, CDR1 is SGHRS and CDR2 is YFSETQ. Losses at the gene ends were 4 bases for V and 6 bases for J; bases not matched to a gene: 10. This CDR3 has 14 amino acids. The CDR3 DNA is TGCGCCAGCAGCCCGGGACAGACGCTGGGCGAGCAGTACTTC. Protein sequence: CASSPGQTLGEQYF.

This clonotype was observed at least ten times. J is TRBJ1-5 and V is TRBV12-3 or TRBV12-4; 8 bases map to TRBD1. The CDR3 covers 15 residues. Germline trimming cut 2 bases from V and 5 bases from J; bases unmatched to any gene: 5. The CDR3 nucleotides read TGTGCCAGCAGTTTACTTCAGGGGGCCCATCAGCCCCAGCATTTT. Translated: CASSLLQGAHQPQHF.

This clonotype was detected a few times. This sequence joins TRBV6-5 and TRBJ2-7; weak D call: TRBD1 (6 bases). CDR3 length: 16 residues. Germline V gene sequence: CDR1 MNHEY, CDR2 SVGAGI. V was trimmed by 4 bases and J by 3 bases, leaving 19 bases between them. The CDR3 DNA follows: TGTGCCAGCAGTTCTACAGGGTTAACTTCTCTCTACGAGCAGTACTTC. Amino acid sequence: CASSSTGLTSLYEQYF.

About this clonotype: A read error may produce the germline difference seen at one junction end. The V gene is TRBV20-1, the J gene TRBJ2-3, with TRBD2 matching over 13 bases. Germline V CDR1 and CDR2: DFQATT, SNEGSKA (reference sequence). The CDR3 totals 16 residues. CDR3 bases: TGCAGTGCTGGGTCACTAGCGGGGGGGGGCACATATACGCAGTATTTT. This translates into CSAGSLAGGGTYTQYF.

Note on this clonotype: Mismatch with germline at one junction end may stem from a read error. The chain uses TRBV28 and TRBJ1-5; D uncertain. Germline CDR1 reads MDHEN; CDR2 reads SYDVKM. CDR3 length: 14 amino acids. The CDR3 DNA follows: TGTGCCAACAGTTTAAGTGGCTCGCGGCAGCCCCAGAATTTT. Translating it yields CANSLSGSRQPQNF.

Ten or more counts support this clonotype. CDR3 amino acids: CASSVEGTGGNGNTIYF. Here the CDR3 DNA reads TGTGCCAGCAGCGTAGAGGGAACAGGGGGGAATGGAAACACCATATATTTT. This sequence joins TRBV9 and TRBJ1-3; 8 nucleotides agree with TRBD1. Trimming cost V 0 bases and J 3 bases; bases outside gene matches: 8. This CDR3 comprises 17 residues. Germline lookup yields CDR1 SGDLS and CDR2 YYNGEE. The entire variable domain, with the rest obtained from reference TRBV9 and TRBJ1-3, is as follows: DSGVTQTPKHLITATGQRVTLRCSPRSGDLSVYWYQQSLDQGLQFLIQYYNGEERAKGNILERFSAQQFPDLHSELNLSSLELGDSALYFCASSVEGTGGNGNTIYFGEGSWLTVV.

This clonotype was recorded at least ten times. The J gene is TRBJ2-1, the V gene TRBV11-2; D unclear. Trimming removed 1 base at V and 6 bases at J, with 10 bases between. The CDR3 consists of 14 residues. The germline gives CDR1 SGHAT, CDR2 FQNNGV. The CDR3 spells CASSLGQASNEQFF. CDR3 coding DNA: TGTGCCAGCAGCTTAGGGCAGGCCAGCAATGAGCAGTTCTTC.

This clonotype appeared many times. The rearrangement uses TRBV20-1 and TRBJ1-2; 8 bases are shared with TRBD1. Germline trimming cut 2 bases from V and 7 bases from J; bases unmatched to any gene: 9. Germline loops: CDR1 DFQATT, CDR2 SNEGSKA (reference sequence). CDR3 length: 14 amino acids. CDR3 DNA sequence: TGCAGTGCTAGACTTCGACAGGGGTCAAGTGGCTACACCTTC. Residues: CSARLRQGSSGYTF.

This clonotype occurred many times. The J gene is TRBJ1-1, the V gene TRBV20-1; tentatively, D is TRBD1 (6 bases). V lost 7 bases and J 3 bases, leaving 12 bases between the germline ends. This CDR3 contains 12 residues. Looked up from germline, CDR1 is DFQATT and CDR2 is SNEGSKA (reference sequence). In DNA form, the CDR3 reads TGCAGTGGAAGCAGGGGAGACACTGAAGCTTTCTTT. It yields the protein CSGSRGDTEAFF.